This T cell receptor (beta chain) appears in the sequencing data of a study of cytomegalovirus exposure and HLA in healthy donors. General observations from the study: About 87% or about 30% of the time was how often most TCR beta V segments were productive, according to an earlier analysis. Later work showed greater clonal expansion in HLA-associated TCR beta chains than in equally common others. Most TCR sequences were uncommon, yet certain public TCRs appeared in many donors. A missense DCLRE1C variant was associated with V- and J-gene trimming of TCR beta chains in a later analysis, and an independent cohort replicated the association.

With respect to this clone: No antigen is known for it.

Primers: 60 Vbeta forward and 13 Jbeta reverse. Clones were read by immunoSEQ multiplex PCR, and TCRdb kept only the in-frame ones, dropping some. The sample has hundreds of thousands of clones; roughly 83% are singletons. This CDR3 comprises 16 residues. CDR1 and CDR2 (germline): MDHEN, SYDVKM. V dropped 2 bases and J dropped 3; count of bases not matched to a gene: 5. The chain uses TRBV28 and TRBJ2-7, with TRBD2 identical over 12 bases. The TCR comes from a girl between 10 and 17 years old in good health and CMV-seronegative. Sequenced sample: PBMCs. In DNA form, the CDR3 reads TGTGCCAGCAGTTTAATGGGACTAGCGGGTCGCTACGAGCAGTACTTC. This translates into CASSLMGLAGRYEQYF.